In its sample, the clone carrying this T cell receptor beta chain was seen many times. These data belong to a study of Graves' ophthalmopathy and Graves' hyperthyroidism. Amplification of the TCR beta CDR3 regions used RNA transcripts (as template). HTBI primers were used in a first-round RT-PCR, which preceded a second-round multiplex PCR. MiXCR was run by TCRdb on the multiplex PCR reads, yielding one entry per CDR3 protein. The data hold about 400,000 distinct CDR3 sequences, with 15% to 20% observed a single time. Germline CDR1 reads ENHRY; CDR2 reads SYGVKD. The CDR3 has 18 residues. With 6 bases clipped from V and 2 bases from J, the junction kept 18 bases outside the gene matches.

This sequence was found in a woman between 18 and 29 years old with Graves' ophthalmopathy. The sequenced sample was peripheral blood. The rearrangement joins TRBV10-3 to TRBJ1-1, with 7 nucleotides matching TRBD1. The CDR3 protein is CAIRDTIGTVAKNTEAFF. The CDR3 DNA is TGTGCCATCAGGGATACAATCGGGACAGTTGCGAAAAACACTGAAGCTTTCTTT.